A selection of T cell receptor beta chains follows, all from one sample in a study of beta chain features in type 1 diabetes. Sequencing was performed with immunoSEQ multiplex PCR; in TCRdb, only in-frame clones are kept and a portion is missing. This table holds some 400,000 clones, about 15% found once. Source material: naive CD4+ T cells from blood. These receptor sequences come from a woman younger than 35 in good health. Both conserved end residues are part of each CDR3. D genes are given only for firm matches. Size is omitted from some rows. Given values are once, few, many or a class for expanded clones.

CDR3 protein: CASNSGTNDGYTF
CDR3 DNA: TGCGCCAGCAACTCGGGGACAAACGACGGCTACACCTTC
V gene: TRBV5-1
J gene: TRBJ1-2
D gene: -
clone size: few

CDR3 protein: CASKGTPLAKNIQYF
CDR3 DNA: TGTGCCAGTAAAGGGACACCTCTGGCCAAAAACATTCAGTACTTC
V gene: TRBV19
J gene: TRBJ2-4
D gene: -
clone size: -

CDR3 protein: CASGGGASGANVLTF
CDR3 DNA: TGTGCCAGCGGCGGGGGGGCCTCGGGGGCCAACGTCCTGACTTTC
V gene: TRBV28
J gene: TRBJ2-6
D gene: TRBD2
clone size: few

CDR3 protein: CASSLALAGETQYF
CDR3 DNA: TGTGCCAGCAGCTTAGCGTTAGCGGGGGAGACCCAGTACTTC
V gene: TRBV7-2
J gene: TRBJ2-5
D gene: TRBD2
clone size: few

CDR3 protein: CASSVSTGMTYEQYF
CDR3 DNA: TGTGCCAGCAGCGTTTCGACAGGGATGACCTACGAGCAGTACTTC
V gene: TRBV9
J gene: TRBJ2-7
D gene: TRBD1
clone size: -

CDR3 protein: CASSPTTGGGEKLFF
CDR3 DNA: TGTGCCAGCTCACCCACGACAGGGGGCGGTGAAAAACTGTTTTTT
V gene: TRBV18
J gene: TRBJ1-4
D gene: TRBD1
clone size: -

CDR3 protein: CASRGTVGGNEQFF
CDR3 DNA: TGTGCCAGCAGAGGGACAGTGGGGGGCAATGAGCAGTTCTTC
V gene: TRBV6-1
J gene: TRBJ2-1
D gene: -
clone size: -

CDR3 protein: CASSVNNEQFF
CDR3 DNA: TGTGCCAGCAGTGTAAACAATGAGCAGTTCTTC
V gene: TRBV6-5
J gene: TRBJ2-1
D gene: -
clone size: few

CDR3 protein: CASSPELRDGYTF
CDR3 DNA: TGTGCCAGCTCCCCAGAGCTCCGGGATGGCTACACCTTC
V gene: TRBV18
J gene: TRBJ1-2
D gene: -
clone size: few

CDR3 protein: CATTALDEQYF
CDR3 DNA: TGTGCCACCACAGCTCTGGACGAGCAGTACTTC
V gene: TRBV7-9
J gene: TRBJ2-7
D gene: -
clone size: few

CDR3 protein: CASSQDRVRGTEAFF
CDR3 DNA: TGCGCCAGCAGCCAGGACAGGGTCCGAGGCACTGAAGCTTTCTTT
V gene: TRBV4-1
J gene: TRBJ1-1
D gene: TRBD1
clone size: -

CDR3 protein: CASSFFGQGAYGYTF
CDR3 DNA: TGTGCCAGTAGTTTCTTCGGACAGGGGGCATATGGCTACACCTTC
V gene: TRBV19
J gene: TRBJ1-2
D gene: TRBD1
clone size: few

CDR3 protein: CASSVGRMEGTEAFF
CDR3 DNA: TGTGCCAGCAGTGTAGGTCGGATGGAGGGCACTGAAGCTTTCTTT
V gene: TRBV25-1
J gene: TRBJ1-1
D gene: -
clone size: few

CDR3 protein: CATSDRAHYGYTF
CDR3 DNA: TGTGCCACCAGCGACAGGGCTCACTATGGCTACACCTTC
V gene: TRBV15
J gene: TRBJ1-2
D gene: TRBD1
clone size: few

CDR3 protein: CATSSVYSGDRGRGYTF
CDR3 DNA: TGTGCCACCAGCAGCGTCTATTCCGGGGACAGAGGAAGAGGCTACACCTTC
V gene: TRBV15
J gene: TRBJ1-2
D gene: TRBD1
clone size: few

CDR3 protein: CASSLVSQGVGYTF
CDR3 DNA: TGTGCCAGCAGCTTGGTGTCCCAAGGAGTTGGCTACACCTTC
V gene: TRBV5-6
J gene: TRBJ1-2
D gene: -
clone size: few

CDR3 protein: CAWSVDSFPGANVLTF
CDR3 DNA: TGTGCCTGGAGTGTAGACAGCTTTCCCGGGGCCAACGTCCTGACTTTC
V gene: TRBV30
J gene: TRBJ2-6
D gene: -
clone size: few

CDR3 protein: CAISEAGGTEAFF
CDR3 DNA: TGTGCCATCAGCGAGGCAGGGGGCACTGAAGCTTTCTTT
V gene: TRBV10-3
J gene: TRBJ1-1
D gene: TRBD1
clone size: -

CDR3 protein: CASSPGRGAGSNEQFF
CDR3 DNA: TGCGCCAGCAGCCCAGGGAGGGGAGCGGGATCCAATGAGCAGTTCTTC
V gene: TRBV4-1
J gene: TRBJ2-1
D gene: TRBD2
clone size: -

CDR3 protein: CASSQALAEGYTF
CDR3 DNA: TGCGCCAGCAGCCAAGCCCTCGCGGAAGGCTACACCTTC
V gene: TRBV4-1
J gene: TRBJ1-2
D gene: -
clone size: -

CDR3 protein: CAWTPRGVGYTF
CDR3 DNA: TGTGCCTGGACCCCCAGGGGGGTTGGCTACACCTTC
V gene: TRBV30
J gene: TRBJ1-2
D gene: TRBD1
clone size: few

CDR3 protein: CASGRAGGITDTQYF
CDR3 DNA: TGTGCCAGCGGGAGAGCGGGAGGGATCACAGATACGCAGTATTTT
V gene: TRBV7-2
J gene: TRBJ2-3
D gene: TRBD2
clone size: -

CDR3 protein: CASSAEIPGLASPSSYEQYF
CDR3 DNA: TGTGCCAGCAGCGCAGAGATTCCGGGACTAGCGAGTCCTAGCTCCTACGAGCAGTACTTC
V gene: TRBV9
J gene: TRBJ2-7
D gene: TRBD2
clone size: -

CDR3 protein: CASSSGGVSSYTF
CDR3 DNA: TGTGCCAGCAGTTCAGGGGGCGTATCGAGCTACACCTTC
V gene: TRBV27
J gene: TRBJ1-2
D gene: TRBD1
clone size: few

CDR3 protein: CASSSGLAGAHEQFF
CDR3 DNA: TGTGCCAGCAGTTCAGGGCTAGCGGGAGCCCATGAGCAGTTCTTC
V gene: TRBV6-5
J gene: TRBJ2-1
D gene: TRBD2
clone size: -